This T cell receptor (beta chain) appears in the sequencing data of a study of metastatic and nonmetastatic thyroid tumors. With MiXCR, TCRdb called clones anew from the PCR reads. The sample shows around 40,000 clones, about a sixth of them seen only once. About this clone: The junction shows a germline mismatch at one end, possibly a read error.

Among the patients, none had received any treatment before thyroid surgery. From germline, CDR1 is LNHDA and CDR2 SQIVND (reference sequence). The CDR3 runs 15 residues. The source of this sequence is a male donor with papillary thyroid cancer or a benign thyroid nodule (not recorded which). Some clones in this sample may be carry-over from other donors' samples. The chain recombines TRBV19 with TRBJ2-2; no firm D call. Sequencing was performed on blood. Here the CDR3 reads CASSIRRANTWELFF. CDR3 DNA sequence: TGTGCCAGTAGTATTCGACGCGCGAACACCTGGGAGCTGTTTTTT.